The 9 T cell receptor beta chains in this list originate from one sample, sequenced in a study of vaccination and CD4 T cells after COVID-19. The antigens these receptors bind are not known. Treatment given: roughly 10-day PBMC culture with coronavirus spike peptide pools or control peptides (ViraFEST assay). Collection of the unexposed donor's CD4+ T cells took place before the COVID-19 pandemic (2011-2018). The assay that was used to sequence DNA from cultured CD4+ T cells was the Oncomine TCR Beta short-read assay. TCRdb reprocessed the PCR reads with MiXCR, giving one entry per CDR3 protein. The profile shows roughly 9,000 distinct CDR3 sequences, around half of them singletons. Material: CD4+ T cells from blood, cultured in vitro. The origin of the receptors is a human donor in good health.

The chain joins TRBV19 to TRBJ1-1; TRBD1 matches at 9 bases. CDR1 LNHDA and CDR2 SQIVND come from the germline V gene (reference sequence). J gave up 10 bases and V 5 bases, and 5 bases lay outside the gene matches. CDR3 length equals 12 residues. The DNA for the CDR3 is TGTGCCAGTAGTGTGGGGACAGGGCTAGCTTTCTTT. This encodes CASSVGTGLAFF.

The chain recombines TRBV28 with TRBJ2-3, with TRBD2 identical over 15 bases. The CDR3 loop spans 18 amino acids. Germline V gene sequence: CDR1 MDHEN, CDR2 SYDVKM. V gave up 6 bases and J gave up 4 bases; unmatched junction bases: 11. The CDR3 region has the DNA TGTGCCAGCAGCAGATCCGGGACTAGCGGGGGGTGGTCAGATACGCAGTATTTT. Translation: CASSRSGTSGGWSDTQYF.

The V call is TRBV28, the J call TRBJ2-7; TRBD1 aligns across 11 bases. The CDR3 loop spans 16 amino acids. Trimming took 6 bases from V and 2 from J; bases not matched to a gene: 9. The germline CDR1 and CDR2 sequences are MDHEN and SYDVKM. CDR3 sequence reads: CASSPRPGQGAYEQYF. The CDR3 coding sequence is TGTGCCAGCAGCCCACGTCCGGGACAGGGGGCCTACGAGCAGTACTTC.

The V and J genes are TRBV7-2 and TRBJ2-1; D is possibly TRBD2 (5 bases). CDR1 and CDR2 from the germline V gene are SGHTA and FQGNSA. The ends were cut back, 5 bases at V and 12 bases at J, with 20 bases in the middle. CDR3 length equals 14 residues. The CDR3 sequence: CASSPRGSEKGQFF. Written as DNA, the CDR3 is TGTGCCAGCAGCCCCCGGGGTAGCGAGAAGGGGCAGTTCTTC.

This clonotype appeared a few times. The chain combines TRBV3-1 with TRBJ1-6; no clear D. The germline CDR1 and CDR2 sequences are LGHDT and YNNKEL (reference sequence). This CDR3 has 15 residues. Trimming cost V 1 base and J 7 bases, with 11 bases left between them. The CDR3 coding sequence is TGTGCCAGCAGCCAAGTACACAGAGCGAATTCACCCCTCCACTTT. It specifies CASSQVHRANSPLHF.

The chain recombines TRBV12-3 or TRBV12-4 with TRBJ1-2; TRBD1 matches 7 bases. V shed 7 bases and J 4 bases; nucleotides not matched to a gene: 9. This CDR3 region has 14 residues. The CDR3 protein is CASTFRQGTYGYTF. The CDR3, as DNA: TGTGCCAGCACCTTCAGACAGGGAACCTATGGCTACACCTTC.

The chain carries TRBV25-1 and TRBJ1-3, with D unresolved. The CDR3 is 15 amino acids. Trimming took off 3 bases at V and 4 bases at J, with 13 bases between the two ends. Germline-derived CDR1 and CDR2 are MGHDK and SYGVNS. The CDR3, as DNA: TGTGCCAGCAGTGAGGGGAGGCAACGCGGAAACACCATATATTTT. This encodes CASSEGRQRGNTIYF.

This clonotype was detected a few times. The CDR3 reads CACTTGNTGELFF. The CDR3 region has the DNA TGTGCCTGCACGACGGGGAACACCGGGGAGCTGTTTTTT. J is TRBJ2-2 and V is TRBV6-1; no definite D call. V lost 11 bases and J 1 base, leaving 11 bases between the germline ends. Looked up from germline, CDR1 is MNHNS and CDR2 is SASEGT. The CDR3 consists of 13 residues.

The chain has TRBV27 and TRBJ2-6; no definite D call. CDR3 length equals 16 residues. Trimming took 5 bases from V and 0 from J, leaving 11 bases between them. The germline V gene has CDR1 MNHEY and CDR2 SMNVEV (reference sequence). CDR3 nucleotides: TGTGCCAGCAGTCCCCCCCGGACCTCTGGGGCCAACGTCCTGACTTTC. Amino acid sequence: CASSPPRTSGANVLTF.